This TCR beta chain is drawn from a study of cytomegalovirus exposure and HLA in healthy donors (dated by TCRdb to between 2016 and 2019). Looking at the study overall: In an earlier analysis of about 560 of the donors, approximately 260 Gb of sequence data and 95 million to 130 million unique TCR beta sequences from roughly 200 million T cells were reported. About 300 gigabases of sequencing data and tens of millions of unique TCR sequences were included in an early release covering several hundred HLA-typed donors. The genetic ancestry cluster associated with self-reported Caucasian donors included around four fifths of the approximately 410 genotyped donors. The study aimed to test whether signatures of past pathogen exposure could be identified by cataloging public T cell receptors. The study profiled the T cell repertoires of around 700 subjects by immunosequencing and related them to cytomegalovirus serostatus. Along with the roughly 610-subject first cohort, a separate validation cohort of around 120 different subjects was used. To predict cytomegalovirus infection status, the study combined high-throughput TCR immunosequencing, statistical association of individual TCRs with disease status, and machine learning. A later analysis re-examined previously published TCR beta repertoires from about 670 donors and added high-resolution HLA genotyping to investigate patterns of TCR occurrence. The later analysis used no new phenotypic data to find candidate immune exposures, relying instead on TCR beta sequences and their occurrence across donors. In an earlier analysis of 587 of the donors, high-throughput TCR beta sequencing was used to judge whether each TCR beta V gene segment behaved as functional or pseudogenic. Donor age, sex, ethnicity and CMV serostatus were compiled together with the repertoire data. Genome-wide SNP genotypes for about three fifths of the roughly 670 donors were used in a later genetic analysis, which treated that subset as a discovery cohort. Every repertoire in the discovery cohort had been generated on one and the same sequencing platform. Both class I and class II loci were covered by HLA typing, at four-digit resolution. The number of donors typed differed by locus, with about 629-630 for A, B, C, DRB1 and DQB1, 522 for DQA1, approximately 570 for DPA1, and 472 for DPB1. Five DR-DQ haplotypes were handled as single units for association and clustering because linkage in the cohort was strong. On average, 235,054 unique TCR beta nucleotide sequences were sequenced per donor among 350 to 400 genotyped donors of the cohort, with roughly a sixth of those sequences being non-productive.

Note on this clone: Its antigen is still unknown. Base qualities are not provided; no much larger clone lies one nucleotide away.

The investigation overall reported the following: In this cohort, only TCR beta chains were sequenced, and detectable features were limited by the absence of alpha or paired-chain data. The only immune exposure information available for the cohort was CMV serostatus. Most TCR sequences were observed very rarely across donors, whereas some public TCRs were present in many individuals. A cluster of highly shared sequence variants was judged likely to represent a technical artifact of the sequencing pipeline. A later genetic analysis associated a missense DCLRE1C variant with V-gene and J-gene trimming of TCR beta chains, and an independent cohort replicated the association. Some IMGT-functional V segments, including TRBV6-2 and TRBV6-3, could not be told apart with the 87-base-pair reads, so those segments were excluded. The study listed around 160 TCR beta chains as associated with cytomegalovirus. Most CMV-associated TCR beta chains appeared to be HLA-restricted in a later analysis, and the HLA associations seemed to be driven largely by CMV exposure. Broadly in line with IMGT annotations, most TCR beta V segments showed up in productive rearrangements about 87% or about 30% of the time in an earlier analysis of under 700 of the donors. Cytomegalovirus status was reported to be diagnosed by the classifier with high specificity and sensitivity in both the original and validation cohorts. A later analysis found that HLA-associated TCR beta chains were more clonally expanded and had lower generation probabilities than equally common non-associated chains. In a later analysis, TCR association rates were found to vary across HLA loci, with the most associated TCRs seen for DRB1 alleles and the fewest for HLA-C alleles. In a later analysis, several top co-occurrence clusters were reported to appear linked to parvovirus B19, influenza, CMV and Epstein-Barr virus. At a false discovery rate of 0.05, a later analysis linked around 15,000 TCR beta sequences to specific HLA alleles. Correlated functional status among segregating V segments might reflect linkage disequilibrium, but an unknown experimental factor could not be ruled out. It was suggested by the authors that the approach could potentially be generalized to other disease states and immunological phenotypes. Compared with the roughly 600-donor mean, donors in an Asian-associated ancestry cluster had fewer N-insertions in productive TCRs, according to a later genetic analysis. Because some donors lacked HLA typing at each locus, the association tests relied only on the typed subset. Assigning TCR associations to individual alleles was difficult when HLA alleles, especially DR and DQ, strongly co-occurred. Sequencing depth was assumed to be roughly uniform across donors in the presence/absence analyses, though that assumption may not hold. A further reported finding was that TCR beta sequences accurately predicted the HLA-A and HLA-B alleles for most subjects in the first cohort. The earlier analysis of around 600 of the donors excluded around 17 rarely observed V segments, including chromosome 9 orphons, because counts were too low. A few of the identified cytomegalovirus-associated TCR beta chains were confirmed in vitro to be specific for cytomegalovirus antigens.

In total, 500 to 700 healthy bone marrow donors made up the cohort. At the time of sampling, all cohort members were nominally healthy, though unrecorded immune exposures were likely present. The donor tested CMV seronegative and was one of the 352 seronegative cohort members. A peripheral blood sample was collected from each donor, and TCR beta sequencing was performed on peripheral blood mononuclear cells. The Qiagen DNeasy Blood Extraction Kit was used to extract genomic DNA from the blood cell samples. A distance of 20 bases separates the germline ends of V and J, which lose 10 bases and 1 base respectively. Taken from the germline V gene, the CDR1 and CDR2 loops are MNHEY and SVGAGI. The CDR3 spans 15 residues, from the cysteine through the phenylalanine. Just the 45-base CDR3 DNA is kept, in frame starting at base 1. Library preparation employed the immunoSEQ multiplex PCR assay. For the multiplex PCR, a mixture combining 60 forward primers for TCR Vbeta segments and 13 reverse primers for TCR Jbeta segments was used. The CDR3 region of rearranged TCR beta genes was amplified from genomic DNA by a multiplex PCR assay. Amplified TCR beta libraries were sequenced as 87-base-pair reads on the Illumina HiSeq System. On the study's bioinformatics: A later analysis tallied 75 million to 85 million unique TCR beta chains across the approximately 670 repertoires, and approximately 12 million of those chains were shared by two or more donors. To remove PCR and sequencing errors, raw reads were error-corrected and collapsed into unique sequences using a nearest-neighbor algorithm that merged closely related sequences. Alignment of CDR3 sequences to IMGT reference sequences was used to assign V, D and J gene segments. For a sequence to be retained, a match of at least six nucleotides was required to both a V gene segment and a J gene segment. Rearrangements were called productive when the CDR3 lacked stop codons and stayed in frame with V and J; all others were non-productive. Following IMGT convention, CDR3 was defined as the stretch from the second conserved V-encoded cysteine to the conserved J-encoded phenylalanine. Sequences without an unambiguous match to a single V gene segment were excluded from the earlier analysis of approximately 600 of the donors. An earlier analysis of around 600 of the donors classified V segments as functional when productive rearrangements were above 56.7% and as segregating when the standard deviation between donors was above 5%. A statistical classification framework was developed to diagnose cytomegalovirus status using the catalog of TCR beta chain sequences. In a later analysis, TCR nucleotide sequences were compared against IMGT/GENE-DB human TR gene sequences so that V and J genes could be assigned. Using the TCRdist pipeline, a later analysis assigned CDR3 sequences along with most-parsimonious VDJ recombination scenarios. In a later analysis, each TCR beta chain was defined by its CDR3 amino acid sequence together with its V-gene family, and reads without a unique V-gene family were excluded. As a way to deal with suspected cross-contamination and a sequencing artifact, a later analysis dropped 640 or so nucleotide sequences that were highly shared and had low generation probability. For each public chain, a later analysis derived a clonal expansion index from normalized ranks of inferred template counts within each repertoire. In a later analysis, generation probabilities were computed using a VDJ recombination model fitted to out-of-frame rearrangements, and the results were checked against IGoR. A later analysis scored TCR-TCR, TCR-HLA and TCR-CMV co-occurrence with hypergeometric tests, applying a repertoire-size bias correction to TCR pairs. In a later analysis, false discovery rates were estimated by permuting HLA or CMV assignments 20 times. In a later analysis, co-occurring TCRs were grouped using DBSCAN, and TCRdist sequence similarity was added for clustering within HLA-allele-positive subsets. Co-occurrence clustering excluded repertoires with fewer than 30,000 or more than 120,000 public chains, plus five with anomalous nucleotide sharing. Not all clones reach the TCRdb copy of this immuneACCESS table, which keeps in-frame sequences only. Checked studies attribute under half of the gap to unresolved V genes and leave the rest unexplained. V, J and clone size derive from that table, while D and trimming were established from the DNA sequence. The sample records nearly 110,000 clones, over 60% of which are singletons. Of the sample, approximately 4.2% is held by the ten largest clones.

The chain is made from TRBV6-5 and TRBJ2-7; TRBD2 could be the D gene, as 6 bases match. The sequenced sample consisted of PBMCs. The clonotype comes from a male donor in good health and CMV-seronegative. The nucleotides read TGTGCCACCAGAGACTTGGGGGGAGTTTCCTACGAGCAGTACTTC. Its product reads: CATRDLGGVSYEQYF.